Listed here are 10 T cell receptor beta chains from one sample, sequenced in a study of OX40 agonist ivuxolimab in advanced cancers. Assay: immunoSEQ multiplex PCR; the TCRdb copy retains only in-frame clones and omits some. The sample carries around 14,000 clones, 60% to 80% recorded once. The material sequenced was CD4+ or CD8+ T cells sorted from blood, taken in a trial of the OX40 agonist ivuxolimab. These receptors were collected from an adult with an advanced solid tumor such as melanoma, head and neck, liver or kidney cancer.

The chain links TRBV7-2 to TRBJ2-7; 7 bases fit TRBD2. J lost 5 bases, V lost 5 bases, and 6 bases had no gene match. The CDR3 covers 13 residues. CDR1 is SGHTA, CDR2 FQGNSA, per germline. CDR3 in DNA: TGTGCCAGCAGCGCTATCGGGGGGAACGAGCAGTACTTC. Translated: CASSAIGGNEQYF. The full variable domain, with the rest looked up from reference TRBV7-2 and TRBJ2-7, is GAGVSQSPSNKVTEKGKDVELRCDPISGHTALYWYRQSLGQGLEFLIYFQGNSAPDKSGLPSDRFSAERTGGSVSTLTIQRTQQEDSAVYLCASSAIGGNEQYFGPGTRLTVT.

As to this clone: Relative to the germline gene, one junction end is altered; a read error may explain this. J is TRBJ2-7 and V is TRBV7-6; 9 bases line up with TRBD2. CDR1 is SGHVS and CDR2 is FNYEAQ in the germline V gene. This CDR3 is built from 14 residues. The CDR3 reads CASSLAGSSYEQYF. CDR3 DNA sequence: TGTGCCAGCAGCCTAGCGGGAAGTTCCTACGAGCAGTACTTC.

The chain is built from TRBV5-5 and TRBJ1-5; no clear D gene. Trimming pared 0 bases from V and 7 bases from J, leaving 11 bases between. Germline V gene data show CDR1 as SGHKS and CDR2 as YYEKEE (reference sequence). The CDR3 has 14 amino acids. CDR3 protein: CASSLGGLYQPQHF. CDR3 DNA: TGTGCCAGCAGCTTGGGAGGGCTCTACCAGCCCCAGCATTTT.

As for this clone: The same CDR3 also results from other DNA sequences found in this sample. V usage is TRBV30 and J usage is TRBJ2-7; D gene ambiguous. The CDR3 is 12 residues long. The germline gives CDR1 GTSNPN, CDR2 SVGIG (reference sequence). The germline V and J ends were trimmed by 2 bases and 0 bases, with 5 bases remaining between them. CDR3 region: CAWSPTSYEQYF. The DNA for the CDR3 is TGTGCCTGGAGTCCGACCTCCTACGAGCAGTACTTC. The whole variable domain, remainder taken from reference TRBV30 and TRBJ2-7, is SQTIHQWPATLVQPVGSPLSLECTVEGTSNPNLYWYRQAAGRGLQLLFYSVGIGQISSEVPQNLSASRPQDRQFILSSKKLLLSDSGFYLCAWSPTSYEQYFGPGTRLTVT.

V and J are TRBV2 and TRBJ1-3; perhaps TRBD1 as D (6 bases). V lost 0 bases and J lost 3, with 15 bases in between. Germline CDR1 is SNHLY and CDR2 is FYNNEI. The CDR3 spans 17 residues. CDR3 amino acids: CASSEALGGLDGNTIYF. The CDR3 bases are TGTGCCAGCAGTGAAGCGCTGGGGGGGCTAGATGGAAACACCATATATTTT.

The chain combines TRBV11-3 with TRBJ2-1; D possibly corresponds to TRBD2 (6 bases). This CDR3 spans 17 amino acids. Looked up from germline, CDR1 is SGHNT and CDR2 is YENEEA. The ends were cut back, 6 bases at V and 2 bases at J, with 20 bases in the middle. The CDR3 sequence is CASSLSGLRLTYNEQFF. CDR3 DNA sequence: TGTGCCAGCAGTCTCTCGGGACTCAGACTAACCTACAATGAGCAGTTCTTC.

Remarks on this clone: This specimen includes other DNA sequences encoding the same CDR3. The chain has TRBV7-9 and TRBJ2-3; D gene uncertain. The CDR3 covers 14 residues. The germline V and J ends were trimmed by 3 bases and 0 bases, with 7 bases remaining between them. Germline CDR1 is SEHNR and CDR2 is FQNEAQ (reference sequence). The chain's CDR3 is CASSLGVSTDTQYF. The CDR3 DNA reads as TGTGCCAGCAGCTTGGGCGTTAGCACAGATACGCAGTATTTT. The full variable domain, completed using reference TRBV7-9 and TRBJ2-3, is DTGVSQNPRHKITKRGQNVTFRCDPISEHNRLYWYRQTLGQGPEFLTYFQNEAQLEKSRLLSDRFSAERPKGSFSTLEIQRTEQGDSAMYLCASSLGVSTDTQYFGPGTRLTVL.

The table lists this clone with a count of one. The V call is TRBV5-6, the J call TRBJ2-2; TRBD1 agrees at 9 bases. V shed 2 bases, J shed 6 bases, and the junction held 2 bases outside the gene matches. The germline V gene encodes CDR1 SGHDT and CDR2 YYEEEE. CDR3 length equals 14 residues. This CDR3 reads CASSFGQGPGELFF. The CDR3 bases are TGTGCCAGCAGCTTCGGACAGGGGCCCGGGGAGCTGTTTTTT.

V usage is TRBV27 and J usage is TRBJ1-2; 7 nucleotides align to TRBD1. This CDR3 has 13 residues. Germline trimming cut 6 bases from V and 2 bases from J; bases unmatched to any gene: 3. Germline V CDR1 and CDR2: MNHEY, SMNVEV (reference sequence). The CDR3 sequence: CASRGQLNYGYTF. In DNA, the CDR3 is TGTGCCAGCAGGGGACAGCTGAACTATGGCTACACCTTC.

V and J are TRBV20-1 and TRBJ2-3, with D possibly matching TRBD1 (5 bases). V shed 7 bases and J shed 4 bases, with 9 bases lying between them. CDR3 length: 11 amino acids. Germline lookup yields CDR1 DFQATT and CDR2 SNEGSKA (reference sequence). The CDR3 DNA follows: TGCAGTGTGCAGGGTCCAGATACGCAGTATTTT. Its protein is CSVQGPDTQYF.